One and the same sample provided the 17 T cell receptor beta chains below, sequenced in a study of T cells in women clearing cervical HPV infection. The protocol was immunoSEQ multiplex PCR, while the TCRdb copy is restricted to in-frame clones and leaves out a portion. This table lists some 41,000 clones. Sequenced input: blood buffy coat. These receptors were collected from a woman aged 18 to 75 with a cervical HPV16 infection that either progressed to CIN3+ or cleared (not recorded which).

Concerning this clone: Read data end 3 residues before the CDR3 end; the end is taken from the germline J gene. V usage is TRBV7-9 and J usage is TRBJ2-1, with 8 bases aligning to TRBD2. V trimming: 10 bases; J trimming: 3 bases; junction bases outside the gene matches: 8. Germline CDR1 and CDR2: SEHNR and FQNEAQ (reference sequence). The CDR3 runs to 14 residues. CDR3 sequence reads: CATSPSGFYNEQFF. CDR3 DNA (partial): TGTGCCACCTCACCTAGCGGGTTCTACAATGAG.

Concerning this clone itself: The read comes to an end 3 residues before the CDR3 does, leaving the germline J gene to fill in the end. The genes are TRBV7-6 and TRBJ1-1, with 7 positions matching TRBD1. J lost 3 bases, V lost 11 bases, and 9 bases had no gene match. CDR1 is SGHVS, CDR2 FNYEAQ, per germline. The CDR3 extends over 13 amino acids. The CDR3 sequence: CAGTRQGDTEAFF. The DNA read from the CDR3 is TGTGCCGGTACTAGACAGGGCGACACTGAA. The entire variable domain, with the rest obtained from reference TRBV7-6 and TRBJ1-1, is as follows: GAGVSQSPRYKVTKRGQDVALRCDPISGHVSLYWYRQALGQGPEFLTYFNYEAQQDKSGLPNDRFSAERPEGSISTLTIQRTEQRDSAMYRCAGTRQGDTEAFFGQGTRLTVV.

As concerns this clone: The sequence runs out 3 residues before the end of the CDR3; the remainder is reconstructed from the germline J gene. The genes are TRBV7-7 and TRBJ2-7; 9 bases align to TRBD1. CDR1 is SSHAT and CDR2 is FNYEAQ in the germline V gene (reference sequence). The length of the CDR3 is 14 residues. V lost 3 bases and J lost 1; bases outside the gene matches: 1. The CDR3 protein is CASSLGTGSYEQYF. Incomplete CDR3 DNA: TGTGCCAGCAGCTTGGGGACAGGGTCCTACGAG.

As for this clone: Sequencing ends 3 residues short of the CDR3 end; the germline J gene provides the rest. The chain combines TRBV20-1 with TRBJ1-6, with 11 positions matching TRBD1. Looked up from germline, CDR1 is DFQATT and CDR2 is SNEGSKA (reference sequence). The CDR3 length is 14 residues. V shed 7 bases, J shed 7 bases, and the junction held 6 bases outside the gene matches. The covered CDR3 bases are TGCAGTGTCAGGACAGGGGGCATGAATTCACCC. Its protein product is CSVRTGGMNSP. The whole CDR3 sequence is CSVRTGGMNSPLHF.

About this clone itself: The CDR3 goes on 3 residues after the read ends, and that part is filled in from the germline J gene. The identical CDR3 is also encoded by other nucleotide sequences in the sample. The V and J genes are TRBV5-1 and TRBJ1-1, with TRBD1 identical over 10 bases. The V gene's germline CDR1 is SGHRS and CDR2 YFSETQ. J was trimmed by 5 bases and V by 0 bases; bases with no gene match: 4. The CDR3 extends over 15 amino acids. CDR3 DNA (partial): TGCGCCAGCAGCTTGGGACAGGGGGCGAGGACTGAA. This encodes CASSLGQGARTE. The CDR3 reads in full as CASSLGQGARTEAFF. The entire variable domain, with the rest obtained from reference TRBV5-1 and TRBJ1-1, is as follows: KAGVTQTPRYLIKTRGQQVTLSCSPISGHRSVSWYQQTPGQGLQFLFEYFSETQRNKGNFPGRFSGRQFSNSRSEMNVSTLELGDSALYLCASSLGQGARTEAFFGQGTRLTVV.

Details on this clone: Read sequence stops 3 residues before the CDR3 end, and the germline J gene provides the missing end. This sequence joins TRBV7-6 and TRBJ2-7, with unresolved D. The V end lost 5 bases, the J end lost 5 bases, and 10 bases lay between the germline ends. Per germline, CDR1 SGHVS and CDR2 FNYEAQ. The CDR3 sequence is 12 residues long. The CDR3 loop is CASSNGYNEQYF. CDR3 bases read: TGTGCCAGCAGCAACGGGTATAACGAG. Full variable domain (missing parts from reference TRBV7-6 and TRBJ2-7): GAGVSQSPRYKVTKRGQDVALRCDPISGHVSLYWYRQALGQGPEFLTYFNYEAQQDKSGLPNDRFSAERPEGSISTLTIQRTEQRDSAMYRCASSNGYNEQYFGPGTRLTVT.

As to this clone: The observed sequence ends 3 residues before the CDR3 terminus, with the missing tail filled in from the germline J gene. The chain uses TRBV19 and TRBJ2-3, with 7 bases identical to TRBD1. The ends lost 3 bases at V and 3 bases at J; junction bases unmatched: 6. This CDR3 spans 15 amino acids. The V gene's germline CDR1 is LNHDA and CDR2 SQIVND (reference sequence). The part of the CDR3 DNA that was read is TGTGCCAGTAGTATTAGGACAGGTAGGACAGATACG. Protein sequence: CASSIRTGRTDT. The entire CDR3 sequence reads CASSIRTGRTDTQYF.

On this clone: The observed sequence ends 3 residues before the CDR3 terminus, with the missing tail filled in from the germline J gene. The rearrangement links TRBV30 to TRBJ2-5; a possible D gene is TRBD1 (5 bases). V lost 0 bases, J lost 5 bases, and 16 bases lay in between. This CDR3 comprises 15 residues. Germline V CDR1 and CDR2: GTSNPN, SVGIG (reference sequence). The CDR3 region is CAWSVFGQGLETQYF. Incomplete CDR3 DNA: TGTGCCTGGAGTGTATTCGGCCAGGGCCTTGAGACC.

For this clone: The sequence runs out 3 residues before the end of the CDR3; the remainder is reconstructed from the germline J gene. This rearrangement joins TRBV18 to TRBJ1-1; 7 positions agree with TRBD1. V trimming: 8 bases; J trimming: 3 bases; junction bases outside the gene matches: 6. Germline-derived CDR1 and CDR2 are KGHSH and LQKENI. CDR3 length equals 13 residues. The chain's CDR3 is CASLTGVDTEAFF. CDR3 DNA, as far as it was read: TGTGCCAGCCTCACAGGGGTCGACACTGAA.

As regards this clone: Read sequence stops 3 residues before the CDR3 end, and the germline J gene provides the missing end. V usage is TRBV19 and J usage is TRBJ2-1; 9 bases map to TRBD2. V lost 5 bases and J lost 0; bases outside the gene matches: 8. The CDR3 is 17 amino acids. Germline CDR1 reads LNHDA; CDR2 reads SQIVND (reference sequence). The part of the CDR3 DNA that was read is TGTGCCAGTAGTTCCAGCGGGAGGTCCCTCTCCTACAATGAG. Amino acids: CASSSSGRSLSYNE. The full CDR3 is CASSSSGRSLSYNEQFF.

With respect to this clone: The sequenced fragment ends 3 residues before the CDR3 boundary, so the rest is inferred from the germline J gene. V is TRBV6-1 and J is TRBJ1-2; maybe TRBD1 (6 bases). There are 14 residues in the CDR3. Trimming stripped 0 bases from V and 6 bases from J, with 11 bases between. Germline values: CDR1 MNHNS, CDR2 SASEGT. The covered CDR3 bases are TGTGCCAGCAGTGAAGCCAAGGGGGGGAATGGC. This encodes CASSEAKGGNG. The whole CDR3 sequence is CASSEAKGGNGYTF.

Of note for this clone: Read coverage stops 3 residues before the CDR3 terminus; the germline J gene supplies the remainder. The chain recombines TRBV27 with TRBJ1-2; no clear D. Germline CDR1 reads MNHEY; CDR2 reads SMNVEV (reference sequence). Trimming took off 0 bases at V and 0 bases at J, with 17 bases between the two ends. The CDR3 spans 18 residues. CDR3 DNA, as far as it was read: TGTGCCAGCAGTTTATCGATTCCCGGGGATGGAACTAACTATGGC. It yields the protein CASSLSIPGDGTNYG. The full CDR3 protein reads CASSLSIPGDGTNYGYTF.

Notes on this clone: The CDR3 end falls 3 residues outside the read, so it is completed with the germline J gene. This rearrangement joins TRBV5-1 to TRBJ1-2; TRBD1 matches 10 bases. Germline lookup yields CDR1 SGHRS and CDR2 YFSETQ. CDR3 size: 13 residues. Trimming removed 7 bases from V and 4 bases from J; junction bases left unmatched: 4. The chain's CDR3 is CASETGGGYGYTF. The CDR3 bases that were read are TGCGCCAGCGAGACAGGGGGCGGCTATGGC.

Comment on this clone: The read finishes 3 residues shy of the CDR3 end, and the germline J gene is used to complete it. V usage is TRBV20-1 and J usage is TRBJ1-1, with D unresolved. The V end lost 6 bases, the J end lost 2 bases, and 13 bases lay between the germline ends. Germline lookup yields CDR1 DFQATT and CDR2 SNEGSKA (reference sequence). This CDR3 spans 13 amino acids. The CDR3 reads CSAPGPVNTEAFF. CDR3 bases read: TGCAGTGCCCCGGGTCCAGTAAACACTGAA.

As for this clone: The CDR3 goes on 3 residues after the read ends, and that part is filled in from the germline J gene. V and J are TRBV19 and TRBJ2-6, with 14 nucleotides matching TRBD2. Germline assignment: CDR1 LNHDA and CDR2 SQIVND (reference sequence). V shed 5 bases, J shed 0 bases, and the junction held 12 bases outside the gene matches. This CDR3 is built from 21 residues. Partial CDR3 DNA: TGTGCCAGTAGTTCAAAAGGACTAGCGGGGGGTCCCTTCTCTGGGGCCAACGTC. This sequence encodes CASSSKGLAGGPFSGANV. The whole CDR3 sequence reads CASSSKGLAGGPFSGANVLTF.

Turning to this clone: The missing CDR3 end, 3 residues past where the read stops, is filled in from the germline J gene. The chain uses TRBV5-6 and TRBJ1-1; D gene unclear. Germline CDR1 reads SGHDT; CDR2 reads YYEEEE. V was cut by 0 bases and J by 1 base, with 4 bases left in between. The CDR3 runs to 13 residues. This chain's CDR3 is CASSLASNTEAFF. The DNA read from the CDR3 is TGTGCCAGCAGCTTGGCGTCGAACACTGAA. The full variable domain, with the rest looked up from reference TRBV5-6 and TRBJ1-1, is DAGVTQSPTHLIKTRGQQVTLRCSPKSGHDTVSWYQQALGQGPQFIFQYYEEEERQRGNFPDRFSGHQFPNYSSELNVNALLLGDSALYLCASSLASNTEAFFGQGTRLTVV.

About this clone: The DNA ends 3 residues before the CDR3 does, and the rest of the CDR3 is filled in from the germline J gene. The rearrangement links TRBV10-1 to TRBJ2-4, with 10 bases aligning to TRBD2. V trimming: 4 bases; J trimming: 5 bases; junction bases outside the gene matches: 5. The CDR3 runs to 15 residues. Germline V gene data show CDR1 as WNHNN and CDR2 as SYGVQD (reference sequence). The CDR3 DNA, read in part, is TGCGCCAGCAGTGCGACCGGGACTAGCGAAAACATT. This gives the protein CASSATGTSENI. The entire CDR3 protein reads CASSATGTSENIQYF.